This T cell receptor (beta chain) was sequenced during a study of T cell clonotyping in hematopoietic cell transplantation. Study-wide findings and caveats: Higher Inverse Simpson Index values in graft donor and pretransplant recipient predicted broader posttransplant TCR diversity. Few recipient clonotypes overlapped donors; over 95% were de novo at given depth.

This clone was recorded once. Antigen unknown. TCRdb's table, derived via immunoSEQ multiplex PCR, lists solely in-frame clones and lacks some. The table lists 15,000 or so clones, around 84% of them singletons. The material was PBMCs, obtained 100 days after allogeneic stem cell transplant. The clonotype originates from a male patient aged 50 to 59 who had an allogeneic stem cell transplant from an unrelated donor, so T cells may come from the graft donor. Some clones in this sample may be carry-over from other donors' samples.

The DNA of the CDR3 is TGTGCCAGCAGCCTGACAGCCTATGGCTACACCTTC. As protein: CASSLTAYGYTF. J is TRBJ1-2 and V is TRBV5-6, with D possibly TRBD1 on 5 matching bases. CDR1 SGHDT and CDR2 YYEEEE come from the germline V gene. This CDR3 has 12 amino acids. Trimming cost V 4 bases and J 4 bases, with 8 bases left between them.